The 7 T cell receptor beta chains below were found in one sample sequenced in a study of T cells in women clearing cervical HPV infection. Produced via immunoSEQ multiplex PCR; TCRdb's table is partial and in-frame only. This sample's clone table lists around 19,000 clones. Sequencing was carried out using blood buffy coat. These receptor sequences come from a woman between 18 and 75 years old with a cervical HPV16 infection that either progressed to CIN3+ or cleared (not recorded which).

Partial CDR3 DNA: TGTGCCAGCAGCGAGCACCCGAACACTGAA. Translation gives CASSEHPNTE. The entire CDR3 protein reads CASSEHPNTEAFF. The V call is TRBV7-6, the J call TRBJ1-1; D gene uncertain. The CDR3 is cut off 3 residues early in the read; its end comes from the germline J gene. Germline lookup yields CDR1 SGHVS and CDR2 FNYEAQ. This CDR3 spans 13 amino acids. V was trimmed by 5 bases and J by 1 base, leaving 8 bases between them.

Worth noting for this clone: The DNA ends 3 residues before the CDR3 does, and the rest of the CDR3 is filled in from the germline J gene. This chain joins TRBV19 and TRBJ2-6; TRBD1 aligns across 7 bases. This CDR3 is built from 15 residues. The V and J ends lost 6 bases and 2 bases, in that order; junction bases with no gene match: 4. CDR1 is LNHDA, CDR2 SQIVND, per germline (reference sequence). Incomplete CDR3 DNA: TGTGCCAGTAGCCCTCAGGGGGCTGGGGCCAACGTC. This encodes CASSPQGAGANV. The entire CDR3 reads CASSPQGAGANVLTF.

Note on this clone: The read gets to within 3 residues of the CDR3 end, and the germline J gene fills in the rest. The rearrangement links TRBV20-1 to TRBJ1-4; D perhaps matches TRBD1 (5 bases). V dropped 3 bases and J dropped 5 bases, with 16 bases sitting between them. Looked up from germline, CDR1 is DFQATT and CDR2 is SNEGSKA (reference sequence). There are 15 residues in the CDR3. Incomplete CDR3 DNA: TGCAGTGCTAGTCGCCCTCTGGGGGGAAATGAAAAA. It codes for CSASRPLGGNEK. In full, the CDR3 is CSASRPLGGNEKLFF.

Notes on this clone: Sequencing ends 3 residues short of the CDR3 end; the germline J gene provides the rest. The V gene is TRBV19, the J gene TRBJ2-4; 7 bases match TRBD1. CDR1 and CDR2 from the germline V gene are LNHDA and SQIVND (reference sequence). CDR3 length: 13 amino acids. CDR3 DNA, as far as it was read: TGTGCCAGTACAGACAGGGAACTTAGAGGT. It specifies CASTDRELRG. The full-length CDR3 reads as CASTDRELRGQYF.

Notes on this clone: A junction end diverges from the germline sequence, so it may reflect a read error. The CDR3 end lies 3 residues beyond the end of the read and is filled in from the germline J gene. Different DNA sequences within this sample yield the same CDR3. The chain recombines TRBV5-1 with TRBJ1-3; 8 bases are a match to TRBD1. Germline V CDR1 and CDR2: SGHRS, YFSETQ. There are 15 residues in the CDR3. The sequenced part of the CDR3 DNA is TGCGCCAGCAGCTTGGAGGACAGGGTTGGAAACACT. This gives the protein CASSLEDRVGNT. The whole CDR3 protein is CASSLEDRVGNTIYF.

Comment on this clone: The DNA ends 3 residues before the CDR3 does, and the rest of the CDR3 is filled in from the germline J gene. This sequence joins TRBV5-6 and TRBJ1-1, with D uncertain. Germline V lookup: CDR1 SGHDT, CDR2 YYEEEE. The CDR3 spans 13 residues. V lost 1 base and J lost 7, with 11 bases in between. CDR3 DNA, as far as it was read: TGTGCCAGCAGCTTGACTAGCACCTTTGAA. This translates into CASSLTSTFE. The CDR3 reads in full as CASSLTSTFEAFF.

On this clone itself: Read sequence stops 3 residues before the CDR3 end, and the germline J gene provides the missing end. This chain connects TRBV5-6 to TRBJ1-5; D is possibly TRBD1 (5 bases). V was shortened by 2 bases and J by 5 bases, with 14 bases between the two germline ends. CDR1 and CDR2 (germline): SGHDT, YYEEEE. The CDR3 is 15 amino acids. CDR3 bases read: TGTGCCAGCAGCTTCGGTGGCAGGGTGGATCAGCCC. Translating it yields CASSFGGRVDQP. In full, the CDR3 is CASSFGGRVDQPQHF.